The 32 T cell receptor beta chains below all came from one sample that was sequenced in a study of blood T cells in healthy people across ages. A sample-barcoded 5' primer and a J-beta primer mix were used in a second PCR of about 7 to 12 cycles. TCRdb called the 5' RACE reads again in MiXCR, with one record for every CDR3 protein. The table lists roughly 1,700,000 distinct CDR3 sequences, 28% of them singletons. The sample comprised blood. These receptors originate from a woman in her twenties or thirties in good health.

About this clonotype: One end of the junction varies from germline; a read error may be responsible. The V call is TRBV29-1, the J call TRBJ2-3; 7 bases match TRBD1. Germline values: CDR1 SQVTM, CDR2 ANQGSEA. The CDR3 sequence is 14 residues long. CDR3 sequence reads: CSVKGQYFTDTRYF. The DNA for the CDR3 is TGCAGCGTGAAGGGACAGTACTTCACAGATACGCGGTATTTT.

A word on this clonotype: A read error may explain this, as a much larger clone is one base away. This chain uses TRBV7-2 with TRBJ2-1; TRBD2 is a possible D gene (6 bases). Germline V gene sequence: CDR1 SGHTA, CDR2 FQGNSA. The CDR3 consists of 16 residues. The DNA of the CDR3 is TGTGCCAGCAGCTTCCCAACCGGGACTGGCTACAATGAGCAGGTCTTC. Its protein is CASSFPTGTGYNEQVF.

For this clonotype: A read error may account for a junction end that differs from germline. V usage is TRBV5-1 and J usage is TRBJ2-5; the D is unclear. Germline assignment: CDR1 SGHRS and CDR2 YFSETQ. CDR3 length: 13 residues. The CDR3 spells CANSLVGQETQYF. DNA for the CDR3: TGCGCCAACAGCCTAGTAGGGCAAGAGACCCAGTACTTC.

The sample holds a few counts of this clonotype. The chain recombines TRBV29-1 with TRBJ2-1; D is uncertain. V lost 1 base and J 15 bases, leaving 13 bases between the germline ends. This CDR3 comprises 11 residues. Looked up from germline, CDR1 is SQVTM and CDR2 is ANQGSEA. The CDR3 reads CSVEVSTMGFF. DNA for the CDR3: TGCAGCGTTGAAGTCTCAACAATGGGGTTCTTC.

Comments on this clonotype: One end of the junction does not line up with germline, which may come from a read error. CDR3 protein: CASSFLQGTLYDYTF. The CDR3 DNA is TGTGCCAGCAGTTTCCTACAGGGGACTCTCTATGACTACACCTTC. This chain links TRBV27 with TRBJ1-2; 7 bases line up with TRBD1. This CDR3 is 15 amino acids long. The germline CDR1 and CDR2 sequences are MNHEY and SMNVEV (reference sequence).

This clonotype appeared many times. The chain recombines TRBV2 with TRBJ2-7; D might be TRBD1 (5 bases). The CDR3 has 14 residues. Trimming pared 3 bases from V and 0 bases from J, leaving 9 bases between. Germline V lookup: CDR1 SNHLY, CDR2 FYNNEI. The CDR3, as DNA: TGTGCCAGCAGTGAGACAGTACTCTCCTACGAGCAGTACTTC. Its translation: CASSETVLSYEQYF.

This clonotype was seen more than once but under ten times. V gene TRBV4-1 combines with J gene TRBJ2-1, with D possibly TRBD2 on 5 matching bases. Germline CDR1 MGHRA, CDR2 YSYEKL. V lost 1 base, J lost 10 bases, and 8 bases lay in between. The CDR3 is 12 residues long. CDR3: CASSQAGLEQFF. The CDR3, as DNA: TGCGCCAGCAGCCAAGCTGGACTCGAGCAGTTCTTC.

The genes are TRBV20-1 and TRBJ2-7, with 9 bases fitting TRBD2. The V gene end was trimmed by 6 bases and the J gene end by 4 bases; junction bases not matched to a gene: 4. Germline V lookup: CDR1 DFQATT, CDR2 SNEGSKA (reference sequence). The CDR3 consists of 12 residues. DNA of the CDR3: TGCAGTGCCGGGACTAGCCAGTACGAGCAGTACTTC. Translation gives CSAGTSQYEQYF.

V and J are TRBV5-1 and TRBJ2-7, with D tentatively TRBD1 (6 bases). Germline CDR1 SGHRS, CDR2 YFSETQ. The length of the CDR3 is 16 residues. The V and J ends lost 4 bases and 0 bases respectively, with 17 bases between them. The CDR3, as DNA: TGCGCCAGCAGCCCTGCTGTCGGACAGCGCTCCTACGAGCAGTACTTC. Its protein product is CASSPAVGQRSYEQYF.

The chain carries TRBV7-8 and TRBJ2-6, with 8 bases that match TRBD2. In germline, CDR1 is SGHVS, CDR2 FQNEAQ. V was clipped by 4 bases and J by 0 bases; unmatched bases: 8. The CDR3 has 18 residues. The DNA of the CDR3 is TGTGCCAGCAGCTCACGGGGGGGACTATACTCTGGGGCCAACGTCCTGACTTTC. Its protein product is CASSSRGGLYSGANVLTF.

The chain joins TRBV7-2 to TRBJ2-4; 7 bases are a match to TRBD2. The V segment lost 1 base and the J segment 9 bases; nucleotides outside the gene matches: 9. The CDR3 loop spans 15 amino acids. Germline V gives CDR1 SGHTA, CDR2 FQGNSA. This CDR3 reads CASSLDSGGGGIQYF. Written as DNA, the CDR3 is TGTGCCAGCAGCTTAGATTCTGGGGGGGGTGGCATTCAGTACTTC.

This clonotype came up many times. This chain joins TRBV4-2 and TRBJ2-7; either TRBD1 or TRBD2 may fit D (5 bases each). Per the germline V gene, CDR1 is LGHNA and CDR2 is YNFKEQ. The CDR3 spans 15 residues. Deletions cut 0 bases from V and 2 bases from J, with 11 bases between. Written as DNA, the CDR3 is TGTGCCAGCAGCCAAGACCCGGGGCCTACCTACGAGCAGTACTTC. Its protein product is CASSQDPGPTYEQYF.

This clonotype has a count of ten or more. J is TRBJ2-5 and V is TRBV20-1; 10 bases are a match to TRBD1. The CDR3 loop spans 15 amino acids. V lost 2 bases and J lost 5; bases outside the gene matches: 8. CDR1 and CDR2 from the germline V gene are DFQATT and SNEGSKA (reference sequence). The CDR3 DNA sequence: TGCAGTGCTAGACTCCAGACAGGGGGCGTGGAGACCCAGTACTTC. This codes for CSARLQTGGVETQYF.

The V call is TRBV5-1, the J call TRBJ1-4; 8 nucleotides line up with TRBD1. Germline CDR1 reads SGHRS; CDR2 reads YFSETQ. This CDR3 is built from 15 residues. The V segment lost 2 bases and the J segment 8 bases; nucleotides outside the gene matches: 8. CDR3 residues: CASSFGGQGLEKLFF. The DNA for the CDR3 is TGCGCCAGCAGCTTCGGCGGACAGGGATTGGAAAAACTGTTTTTT.

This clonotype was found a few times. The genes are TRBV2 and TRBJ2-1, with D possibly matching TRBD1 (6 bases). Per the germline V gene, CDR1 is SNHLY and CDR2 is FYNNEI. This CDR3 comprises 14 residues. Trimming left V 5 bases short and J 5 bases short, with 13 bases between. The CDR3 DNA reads TGTGCCAGCAGTTCCGGGACAAGTGACAATGAGCAGTTCTTC. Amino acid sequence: CASSSGTSDNEQFF.

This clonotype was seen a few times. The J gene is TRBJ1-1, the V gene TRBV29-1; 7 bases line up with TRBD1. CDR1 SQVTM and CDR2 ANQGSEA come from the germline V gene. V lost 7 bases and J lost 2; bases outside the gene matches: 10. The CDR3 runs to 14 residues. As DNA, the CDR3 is TGCAGCGCAAAAACCGGGACAGATAACACTGAAGCTTTCTTT. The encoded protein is CSAKTGTDNTEAFF.

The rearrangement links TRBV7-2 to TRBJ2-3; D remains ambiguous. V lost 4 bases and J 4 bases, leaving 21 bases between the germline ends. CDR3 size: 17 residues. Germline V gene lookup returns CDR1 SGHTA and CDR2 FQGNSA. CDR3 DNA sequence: TGTGCCAGCAGCTCTCCGCGTGGGCAGCCAAACCCAGATACGCAGTATTTT. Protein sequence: CASSSPRGQPNPDTQYF.

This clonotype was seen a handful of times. CDR3 nucleotide sequence: TGTGCCAGCAGTTTCTTGACAGGTCCCATAACTGAAGCTTTCTTT. It codes for CASSFLTGPITEAFF. This rearrangement joins TRBV27 to TRBJ1-1; D possibly corresponds to TRBD1 (6 bases). Trimming stripped 3 bases from V and 5 bases from J, with 16 bases between. There are 15 residues in the CDR3. Germline V gene data show CDR1 as MNHEY and CDR2 as SMNVEV (reference sequence).

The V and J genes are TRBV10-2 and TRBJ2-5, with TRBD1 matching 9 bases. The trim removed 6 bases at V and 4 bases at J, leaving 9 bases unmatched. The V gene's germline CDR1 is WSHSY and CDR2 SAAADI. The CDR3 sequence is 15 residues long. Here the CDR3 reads CASSPGTGTPETQYF. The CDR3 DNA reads TGCGCCAGCAGCCCCGGGACAGGGACCCCAGAGACCCAGTACTTC.

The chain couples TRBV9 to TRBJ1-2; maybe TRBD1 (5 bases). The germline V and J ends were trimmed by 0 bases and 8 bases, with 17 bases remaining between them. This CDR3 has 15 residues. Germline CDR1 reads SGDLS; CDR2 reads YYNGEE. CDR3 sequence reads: CASSVAPTGRGGYTF. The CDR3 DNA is TGTGCCAGCAGCGTAGCTCCTACAGGTCGGGGGGGCTACACCTTC.

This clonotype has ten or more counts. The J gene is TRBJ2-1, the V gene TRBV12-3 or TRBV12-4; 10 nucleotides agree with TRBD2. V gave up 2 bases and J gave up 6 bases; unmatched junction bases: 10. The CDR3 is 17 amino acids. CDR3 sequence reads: CASSLSSLAGLINEQFF. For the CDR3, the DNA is TGTGCCAGCAGTTTATCTTCACTAGCGGGACTGATCAATGAGCAGTTCTTC.

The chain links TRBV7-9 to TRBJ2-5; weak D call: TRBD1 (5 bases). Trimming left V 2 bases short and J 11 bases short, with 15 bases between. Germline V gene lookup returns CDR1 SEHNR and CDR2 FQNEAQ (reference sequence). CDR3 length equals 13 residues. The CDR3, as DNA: TGTGCCAGCAGCTTACTACAGGTGAATGAGCAGTACTTC. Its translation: CASSLLQVNEQYF. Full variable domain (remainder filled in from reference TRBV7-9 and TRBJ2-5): DTGVSQNPRHKITKRGQNVTFRCDPISEHNRLYWYRQTLGQGPEFLTYFQNEAQLEKSRLLSDRFSAERPKGSFSTLEIQRTEQGDSAMYLCASSLLQVNEQYFGPGTRLLVL.

The CDR3 region is CASSQGLGRTSPDTQYF. The DNA of the CDR3 is TGCGCCAGCAGCCAAGGATTAGGGCGGACTAGCCCAGATACGCAGTATTTT. V is TRBV4-1 and J is TRBJ2-3; TRBD2 agrees at 8 bases. The trim removed 1 base at V and 4 bases at J, leaving 10 bases unmatched. The CDR3 loop spans 17 amino acids. CDR1 is MGHRA, CDR2 YSYEKL, per germline.

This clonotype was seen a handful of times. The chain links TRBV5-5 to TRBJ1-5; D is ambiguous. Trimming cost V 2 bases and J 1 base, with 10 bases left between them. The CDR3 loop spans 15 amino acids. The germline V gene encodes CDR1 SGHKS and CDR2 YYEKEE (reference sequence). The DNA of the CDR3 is TGTGCCAGCAGCTTTTCGACGGGGAGCAATCAGCCCCAGCATTTT. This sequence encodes CASSFSTGSNQPQHF.

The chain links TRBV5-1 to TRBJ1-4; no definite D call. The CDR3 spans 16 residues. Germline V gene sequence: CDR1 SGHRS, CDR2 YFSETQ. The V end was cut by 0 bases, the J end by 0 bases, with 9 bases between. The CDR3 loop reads CASSLGHFATNEKLFF. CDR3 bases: TGCGCCAGCAGCTTGGGACACTTTGCAACTAATGAAAAACTGTTTTTT.

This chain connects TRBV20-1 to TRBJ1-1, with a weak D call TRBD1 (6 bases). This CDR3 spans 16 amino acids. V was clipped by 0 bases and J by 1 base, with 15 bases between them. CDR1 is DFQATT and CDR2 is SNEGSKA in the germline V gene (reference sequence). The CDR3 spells CSARDQGRRSNTEAFF. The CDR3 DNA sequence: TGCAGTGCTAGAGATCAGGGGAGAAGGTCGAACACTGAAGCTTTCTTT.

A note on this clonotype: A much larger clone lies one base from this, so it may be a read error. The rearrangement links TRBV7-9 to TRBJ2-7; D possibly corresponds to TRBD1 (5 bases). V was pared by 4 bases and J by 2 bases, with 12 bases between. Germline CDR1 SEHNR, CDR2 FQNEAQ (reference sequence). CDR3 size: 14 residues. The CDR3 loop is CASSCLTDTYEQYF. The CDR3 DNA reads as TGTGCCAGCAGCTGTCTGACAGATACCTACGAGCAGTACTTC.

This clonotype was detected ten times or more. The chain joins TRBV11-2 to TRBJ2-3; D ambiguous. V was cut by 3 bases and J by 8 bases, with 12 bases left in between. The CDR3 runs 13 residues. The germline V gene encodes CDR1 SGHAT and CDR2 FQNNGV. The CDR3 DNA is TGTGCCAGCAGCTTTCGCCCAGAGACTACGCAGTATTTT. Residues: CASSFRPETTQYF.

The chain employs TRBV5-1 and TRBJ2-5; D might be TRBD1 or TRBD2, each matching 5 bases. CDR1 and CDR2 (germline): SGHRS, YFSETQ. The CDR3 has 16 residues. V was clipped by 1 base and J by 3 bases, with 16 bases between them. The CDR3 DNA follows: TGCGCCAGCAGCTTGAACCGGGGCCCAAAGGAAGAGACCCAGTACTTC. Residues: CASSLNRGPKEETQYF.

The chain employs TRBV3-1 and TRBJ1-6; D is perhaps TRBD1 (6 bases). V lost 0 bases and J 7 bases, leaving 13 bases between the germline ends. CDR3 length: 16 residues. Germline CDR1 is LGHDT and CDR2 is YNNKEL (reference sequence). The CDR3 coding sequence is TGTGCCAGCAGCCAAGAGACAGGACGGGCCAATTCACCCCTCCACTTT. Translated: CASSQETGRANSPLHF. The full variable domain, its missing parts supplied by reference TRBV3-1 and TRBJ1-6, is DTAVSQTPKYLVTQMGNDKSIKCEQNLGHDTMYWYKQDSKKFLKIMFSYNNKELIINETVPNRFSPKSPDKAHLNLHINSLELGDSAVYFCASSQETGRANSPLHFGNGTRLTVT.

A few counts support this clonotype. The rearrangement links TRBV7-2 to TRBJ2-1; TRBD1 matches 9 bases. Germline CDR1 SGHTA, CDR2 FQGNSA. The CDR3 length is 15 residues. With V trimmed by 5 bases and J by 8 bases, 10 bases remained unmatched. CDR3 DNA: TGTGCCAGCAGCCGAGAAGGGACAGGGTACTATGAGCAGTTCTTC. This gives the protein CASSREGTGYYEQFF. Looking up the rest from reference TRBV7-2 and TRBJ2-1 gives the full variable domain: GAGVSQSPSNKVTEKGKDVELRCDPISGHTALYWYRQSLGQGLEFLIYFQGNSAPDKSGLPSDRFSAERTGGSVSTLTIQRTQQEDSAVYLCASSREGTGYYEQFFGPGTRLTVL.

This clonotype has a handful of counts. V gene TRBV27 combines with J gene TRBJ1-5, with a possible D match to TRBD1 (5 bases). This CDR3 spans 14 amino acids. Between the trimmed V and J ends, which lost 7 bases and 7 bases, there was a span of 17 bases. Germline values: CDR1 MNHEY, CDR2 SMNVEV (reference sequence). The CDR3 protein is CASTPSWGSQPQHF. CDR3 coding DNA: TGTGCCAGCACCCCCTCTTGGGGGAGCCAGCCCCAGCATTTT.